This T cell receptor (beta chain) originates from a study of blood T cells in healthy people across ages. Study at large: About one barcoded beta molecule per two T cells came from capture by template switching.

With a J-beta primer mix and a sample-barcoded 5' primer, a second PCR ran about 6 to 11 cycles. Each CDR3 protein is one row after TCRdb ran MiXCR on the 5' RACE reads. The repertoire consists of around 800,000 distinct CDR3 sequences, with around two fifths occurring once and the leading ten covering roughly 18%. V lost 4 bases, J lost 0 bases, and 12 bases lay in between. CDR3 length equals 15 residues. Germline V gene sequence: CDR1 SGHRS, CDR2 YFSETQ. Sequences were obtained from blood. The sequence derives from a man in his 60s in good health. The chain recombines TRBV5-1 with TRBJ2-3, with D possibly called TRBD1 or TRBD2 (5 bases each). The CDR3 reads CASSPWDVSTDTQYF. The CDR3 nucleotides are TGCGCCAGCAGCCCATGGGACGTGAGCACAGATACGCAGTATTTT.